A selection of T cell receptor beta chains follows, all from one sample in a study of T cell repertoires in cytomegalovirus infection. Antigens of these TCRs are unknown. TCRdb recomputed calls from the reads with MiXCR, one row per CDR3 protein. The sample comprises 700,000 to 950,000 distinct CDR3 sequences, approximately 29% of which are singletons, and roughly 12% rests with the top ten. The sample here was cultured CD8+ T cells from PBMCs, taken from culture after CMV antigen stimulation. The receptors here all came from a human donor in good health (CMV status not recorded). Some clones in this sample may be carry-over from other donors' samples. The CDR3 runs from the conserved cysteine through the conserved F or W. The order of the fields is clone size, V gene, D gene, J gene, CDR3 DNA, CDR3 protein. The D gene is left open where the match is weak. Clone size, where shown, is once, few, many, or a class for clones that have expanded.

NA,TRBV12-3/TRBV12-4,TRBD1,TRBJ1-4,TGTGCCAGCAGTTCCCGGGACAGGGGGAGTGAAAAACTGTTTTTT,CASSSRDRGSEKLFF
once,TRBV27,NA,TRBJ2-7,TGTGCCAGTAGTTTATCTGGGGGTTGGGTGCAGTACTTC,CASSLSGGWVQYF
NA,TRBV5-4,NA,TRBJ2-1,TGTGCCAGCAGCTTGGCCAGCGGATCGAAGAATGAGCAGTTCTTC,CASSLASGSKNEQFF
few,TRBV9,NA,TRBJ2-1,TGTGCCAGCAGCCCCCCTACAGGGAAGGGTACCAATGAGCAGTTCTTC,CASSPPTGKGTNEQFF
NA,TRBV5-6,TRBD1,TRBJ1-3,TGTGCCAGCAGCCCTAGCCCGGGACAGGGGCCTGGAAACACCATATATTTT,CASSPSPGQGPGNTIYF
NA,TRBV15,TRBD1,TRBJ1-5,TGTGCCACCAGCCACAGGGGCAGAAATCAGCCCCAGCATTTT,CATSHRGRNQPQHF
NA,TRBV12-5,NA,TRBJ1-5,TGTGCTAGTGGTTTGGTTGATTTT,CASGLVDF
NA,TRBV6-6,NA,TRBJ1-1,TGTGCCAGCAGTTTCCCCGAGGCTTTGGCTTTCTTT,CASSFPEALAFF
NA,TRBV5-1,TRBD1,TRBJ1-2,TGCGCCAGCAGCTTGGAAACAGGGGTTACCTATGGCTACACCTTC,CASSLETGVTYGYTF
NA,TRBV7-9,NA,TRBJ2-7,TGTGCCAGCAGCTTAAGTGGTGTCGCCTACGAGCAGTACTTC,CASSLSGVAYEQYF
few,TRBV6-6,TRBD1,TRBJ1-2,TGTGCCAGCAGTACAGCAGGGGGCCGGGATGGCTACACCTTC,CASSTAGGRDGYTF
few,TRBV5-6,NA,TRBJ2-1,TGTGCCAGCAGCTCTCTCTTGGGGGAGCAGTTCTTC,CASSSLLGEQFF
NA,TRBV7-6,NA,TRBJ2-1,TGTGCCAGCAGCTTAGTGATCTATGAGCAGTTCTTC,CASSLVIYEQFF
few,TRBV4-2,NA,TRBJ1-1,TGTGCCAGCAGCCAAGATCCCACTGAAGCTTTCTTT,CASSQDPTEAFF
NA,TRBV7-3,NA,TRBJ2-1,TGTGCCAGCAGCTTCTCAGAATACAATGAGCAGTTCTTC,CASSFSEYNEQFF
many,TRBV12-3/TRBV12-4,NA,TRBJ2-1,TGTGCCAGCATCAGGAGGGACCTTTACAATGAGCAGTTCTTC,CASIRRDLYNEQFF
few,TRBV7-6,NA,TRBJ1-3,TGTGCCAGCAGCTTAGACCCCTGGGGGGCTGGAAACACCATATATTTT,CASSLDPWGAGNTIYF
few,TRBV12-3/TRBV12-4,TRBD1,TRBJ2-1,TGTGCCAGCAGCACCGGGACAGGGGGCTGGAATGAGCAGTTCTTC,CASSTGTGGWNEQFF
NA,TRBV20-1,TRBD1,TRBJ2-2,TGCAGTGCTGGAGACAGGGGGCATAACGGGGAGCTGTTTTTT,CSAGDRGHNGELFF
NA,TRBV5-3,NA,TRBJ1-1,TGTGCCAGCAGCTCCTGGGGGGCCATCACCGAAGCTTTCTTT,CASSSWGAITEAFF
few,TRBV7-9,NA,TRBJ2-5,TGTGCCAGCAGCCCAAGCGCGGGGTCCCAAGAGACCCAGTACTTC,CASSPSAGSQETQYF
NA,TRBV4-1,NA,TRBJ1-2,TGCGCCAGCAGCCAAGGACGGGGAACGGGCTATGGCTACACCTTC,CASSQGRGTGYGYTF
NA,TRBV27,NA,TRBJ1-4,TGTGCCAGCGGTGGAGGGCGTGCAACTAATGAAAAACTGTTTTTT,CASGGGRATNEKLFF
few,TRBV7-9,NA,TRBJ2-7,TGTGCCAGCAGCCGTCCGGGGGCGGAGAACGAGCAGTACTTC,CASSRPGAENEQYF
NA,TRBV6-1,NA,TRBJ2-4,TGTGCCAGCAGGGAGGCAGAAAATGACATTCAGTACTTC,CASREAENDIQYF
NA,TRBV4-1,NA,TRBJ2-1,TGCGCCAGCAGCCAAGATCACCCGGGGGCAGGGGAGCAGTTCTTC,CASSQDHPGAGEQFF
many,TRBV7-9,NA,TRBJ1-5,TGTGCCAGCAGCTTAGGGGGTGGGATGAGCAATCAGCCCCAGCATTTT,CASSLGGGMSNQPQHF
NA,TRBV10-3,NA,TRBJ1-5,TGTGCCAGCAGTGAGTCCCGGGGGGCTAAGAAGCACCAGCATTTT,CASSESRGAKKHQHF
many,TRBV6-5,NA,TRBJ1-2,TGTGCCAGCAGTTACTCGACTTGGAGTCTCGATGGCTACACCTTC,CASSYSTWSLDGYTF
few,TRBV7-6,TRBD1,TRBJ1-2,TGTGCCAGCAGCTTACCCTCTGGACAGGGTGGCTACACCTTC,CASSLPSGQGGYTF
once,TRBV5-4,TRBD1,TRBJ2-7,TGTGCCAGCAGCTTCGACAGGGATTTCTCCTACGAGCAGTACTTC,CASSFDRDFSYEQYF
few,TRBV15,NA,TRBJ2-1,TGTGCCACCAGCAGAGGGGAGAGTCCCTACAATGAGCAGTTCTTC,CATSRGESPYNEQFF
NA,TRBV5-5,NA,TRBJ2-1,TGTGCCAGCAGCCTTACCTGGAATGAGCAGTTCTTC,CASSLTWNEQFF
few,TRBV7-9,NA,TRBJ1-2,TGTGCCAGCAGCTTAGATCACAACCCGGGTCCCTATGGCTACACCTTC,CASSLDHNPGPYGYTF
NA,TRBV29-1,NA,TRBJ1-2,TGCAGCGCACCCGAAAGGACGGGCTATGGCTACACCTTC,CSAPERTGYGYTF
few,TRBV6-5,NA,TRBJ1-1,TGTGCCAGCCTCGCCGGCACTGAAGCTTTCTTT,CASLAGTEAFF
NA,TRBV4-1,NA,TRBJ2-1,TGCGCCAGCAGCCAAGATCACGGCCCGGGAAATGAGCAGTTCTTC,CASSQDHGPGNEQFF
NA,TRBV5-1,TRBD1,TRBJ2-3,TGCGCCAGCAGCTTCCCCGGGACAGGGGTAACAGATACGCAGTATTTT,CASSFPGTGVTDTQYF
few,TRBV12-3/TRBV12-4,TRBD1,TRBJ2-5,TGTGCCAGCAGTCTGGGGACAGGGGGCAGGGGGACCCAGTACTTC,CASSLGTGGRGTQYF
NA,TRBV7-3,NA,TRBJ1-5,TGTGCCAGCAGTCCCTGGGGCAGGGCTGATCAGCCCCAGCATTTT,CASSPWGRADQPQHF
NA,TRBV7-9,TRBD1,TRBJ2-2,TGTGTCAGCAGACCAAGGGACAGGGGTACCGGGGAGCTGTTTTTT,CVSRPRDRGTGELFF
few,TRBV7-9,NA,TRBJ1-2,TGTGCCAGCAGCTTAGGAATTCAGGGTGGAGATGGCTACACCTTC,CASSLGIQGGDGYTF
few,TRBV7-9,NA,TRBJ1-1,TGTGCCAGCAGCGAATCTCTCGAAGCTTTCTTT,CASSESLEAFF
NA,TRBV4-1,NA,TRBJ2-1,TGCGCCAGCAGCCAAGACATGCTAGCAGTGTCGGATGAGCAGTTCTTC,CASSQDMLAVSDEQFF
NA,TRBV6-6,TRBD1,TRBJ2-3,TGTGCCAGCAGACCCCGGACAGGGGGCCACACAGATACGCAGTATTTT,CASRPRTGGHTDTQYF
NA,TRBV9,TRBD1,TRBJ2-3,TGTGCCAGCAGCGTAAGGGACAGGGTTGGATTAGATACGCAGTATTTT,CASSVRDRVGLDTQYF
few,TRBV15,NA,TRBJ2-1,TGTGCCACCAGCAGAGATTTGGGATTTGACAATGAGCAGTTCTTC,CATSRDLGFDNEQFF
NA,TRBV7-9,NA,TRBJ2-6,TGTGCCAGCAGGGGGGTCGGGAGCCGCTCTGGGGCCAACGTCCTGACTTTC,CASRGVGSRSGANVLTF
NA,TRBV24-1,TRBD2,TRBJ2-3,TGTGCCACCAGTGACTCTGGACTAGCGGGGCCCACAGATACGCAGTATTTT,CATSDSGLAGPTDTQYF